Following are 28 T cell receptor beta chains from one sample sequenced in a study of T-cell reconstitution after alpha-beta-depleted transplantation in children. The authors prepared the TCRbeta library with unique molecular identifiers. TCRdb independently ran MiXCR on the PCR reads; one entry per CDR3 protein. The table includes hundreds of thousands of distinct CDR3 sequences, approximately 16% detected once. Source: PBMCs from the stem cell graft donor, taken from the stem cell graft. Receptors originate from a human donor who donated a stem cell graft to a child with acute myeloid leukemia.

This clonotype was seen many times. CDR3 loop: CSAPYREDTQYF. The DNA of the CDR3 is TGCAGTGCTCCTTACAGGGAGGATACGCAGTATTTT. The rearrangement joins TRBV20-1 to TRBJ2-3; D may be TRBD1 (6 bases). V was trimmed by 5 bases and J by 6 bases, leaving 12 bases between them. The CDR3 is 12 residues long. The germline V gene has CDR1 DFQATT and CDR2 SNEGSKA (reference sequence).

This clonotype was seen a few times. This chain uses TRBV11-2 with TRBJ2-5; D may be TRBD1 or TRBD2 (5 bases each). The CDR3 extends over 14 amino acids. CDR1 SGHAT and CDR2 FQNNGV come from the germline V gene. V was pared by 3 bases and J by 5 bases, with 13 bases between. CDR3 bases: TGTGCCAGCAGCTTGTTGGAGAGGGACGAGACCCAGTACTTC. This gives the protein CASSLLERDETQYF.

The V gene is TRBV15, the J gene TRBJ1-5; D is unresolved. Germline V gives CDR1 LNHNV, CDR2 YYDKDF (reference sequence). Between the trimmed V and J ends, which lost 0 bases and 2 bases, there was a span of 14 bases. This CDR3 contains 17 residues. CDR3 coding DNA: TGTGCCACCAGCAGAGATCCGGGTGGTGGAGGCAATCAGCCCCAGCATTTT. Encoded protein: CATSRDPGGGGNQPQHF.

This clonotype was seen only a few times. V is TRBV29-1 and J is TRBJ1-2, with D maybe TRBD1 (5 bases). V lost 4 bases and J lost 1, with 13 bases in between. Germline V lookup: CDR1 SQVTM, CDR2 ANQGSEA. The CDR3 runs 14 residues. The CDR3 loop reads CSVGSGTDNYGYTF. The CDR3 DNA reads TGCAGCGTTGGGTCTGGGACCGATAACTATGGCTACACCTTC.

With respect to this clonotype: An end of the junction does not agree with germline; a read error may underlie this. The V gene is TRBV19, the J gene TRBJ2-5, with 7 bases fitting TRBD2. This CDR3 comprises 16 residues. Germline-derived CDR1 and CDR2 are LNHDA and SQIVND (reference sequence). The CDR3 DNA is TGTGCCAGTAGTATAATAGGACTAGGGCAAGCGGAGAACCAGTACTTC. Translated, it gives CASSIIGLGQAENQYF.

Many counts were recorded for this clonotype. V usage is TRBV7-2 and J usage is TRBJ2-5, with TRBD2 identical over 9 bases. The germline gives CDR1 SGHTA, CDR2 FQGNSA. V lost 0 bases, J lost 3 bases, and 14 bases stayed unmatched. CDR3 length: 19 amino acids. The CDR3 sequence: CASSLAFPGPGLAKETQYF. The CDR3, as DNA: TGTGCCAGCAGCTTAGCCTTCCCAGGTCCCGGACTAGCGAAAGAGACCCAGTACTTC.

V is TRBV24-1 and J is TRBJ2-1; D uncertain. This CDR3 has 13 amino acids. Per the germline V gene, CDR1 is KGHDR and CDR2 is SFDVKD. V was trimmed by 1 base and J by 6 bases, leaving 6 bases between them. The CDR3 spells CATSDFRPNEQFF. CDR3 DNA sequence: TGTGCCACCAGTGATTTTCGCCCCAATGAGCAGTTCTTC.

This clonotype was detected a few times. The chain employs TRBV20-1 and TRBJ1-5; D remains unclear. The V gene's germline CDR1 is DFQATT and CDR2 SNEGSKA (reference sequence). The CDR3 totals 14 residues. With 6 bases removed from V and 3 bases from J, the gap between germline ends came to 15 bases. The CDR3 protein is CSAPGELFNQPQHF. In DNA, the CDR3 is TGCAGTGCCCCCGGGGAGTTATTCAATCAGCCCCAGCATTTT.

This clonotype was observed at least ten times. The J gene is TRBJ2-1, the V gene TRBV7-2, with D maybe TRBD2 (6 bases). Trimming took 2 bases from V and 6 from J, leaving 11 bases between them. CDR3 length equals 14 residues. Germline CDR1 and CDR2: SGHTA and FQGNSA. This CDR3 reads CASSLRWGGNEQFF. CDR3 DNA sequence: TGTGCCAGCAGCTTAAGGTGGGGAGGCAATGAGCAGTTCTTC.

This clonotype has at least ten counts. The J gene is TRBJ1-2, the V gene TRBV24-1; TRBD1 matches 8 bases. CDR1 is KGHDR, CDR2 SFDVKD, per germline. The CDR3 consists of 14 residues. V was clipped by 4 bases and J by 11 bases; unmatched bases: 11. This chain's CDR3 is CATSDLGQAQGYTF. CDR3 nucleotide sequence: TGTGCCACCAGTGACCTGGGACAGGCTCAAGGATACACCTTC.

This clonotype was seen ten or more times. This chain uses TRBV25-1 with TRBJ2-1; no reliable D call. The germline gives CDR1 MGHDK, CDR2 SYGVNS. CDR3 length: 10 amino acids. In nucleotides, the CDR3 is TGTGCTAGTGGTGACAATGAGCAGTTCTTC. Amino acid sequence: CASGDNEQFF.

The chain carries TRBV4-2 and TRBJ2-3; 9 positions match TRBD2. Germline CDR1 reads LGHNA; CDR2 reads YNFKEQ. The length of the CDR3 is 17 residues. V lost 3 bases and J lost 2; bases outside the gene matches: 9. CDR3 bases: TGTGCCAGCAGCCACGGCGCTAGCGGGGAAAACACAGATACGCAGTATTTT. It codes for CASSHGASGENTDTQYF.

This chain links TRBV28 with TRBJ2-7; possible D gene TRBD1, 6 bases. Germline V gene lookup returns CDR1 MDHEN and CDR2 SYDVKM. Trimming removed 6 bases at V and 0 bases at J, with 12 bases between. CDR3 length: 14 residues. CDR3 coding DNA: TGTGCCAGCAGGAACAGGGCCGGCTCCTACGAGCAGTACGTC. The encoded protein is CASRNRAGSYEQYV.

The V and J genes are TRBV9 and TRBJ2-2; D gene uncertain. Germline CDR1 SGDLS, CDR2 YYNGEE. The length of the CDR3 is 16 residues. The V end was cut by 2 bases, the J end by 0 bases, with 11 bases between. CDR3 sequence: CASSVSRRANTGELFF. In nucleotides, the CDR3 is TGTGCCAGCAGCGTCAGCCGACGGGCGAACACCGGGGAGCTGTTTTTT.

This chain uses TRBV11-1 with TRBJ1-1, with unresolved D. The CDR3 contains 14 residues. The V end was cut by 3 bases, the J end by 1 base, with 9 bases between. Germline CDR1 SGHAT, CDR2 FQDESV (reference sequence). CDR3 residues: CASSLTEGNTEAFF. CDR3 nucleotide sequence: TGTGCCAGCAGCTTGACCGAGGGGAACACTGAAGCTTTCTTT. Looking up the rest from reference TRBV11-1 and TRBJ1-1 gives the full variable domain: EAEVAQSPRYKITEKSQAVAFWCDPISGHATLYWYRQILGQGPELLVQFQDESVVDDSQLPKDRFSAERLKGVDSTLKIQPAELGDSAMYLCASSLTEGNTEAFFGQGTRLTVV.

The chain recombines TRBV11-2 with TRBJ2-5; D uncertain. The CDR3 covers 14 residues. V lost 0 bases and J lost 9, with 14 bases in between. CDR1 and CDR2 (germline): SGHAT, FQNNGV. As DNA, the CDR3 is TGTGCCAGCAGCTTAGATTCGACCTACGGGCCCCAGTACTTC. Translated: CASSLDSTYGPQYF.

Ten or more counts support this clonotype. The V call is TRBV20-1, the J call TRBJ2-6; 8 nucleotides align to TRBD1. Trimming cost V 3 bases and J 1 base; bases outside gene matches: 5. Germline CDR1 reads DFQATT; CDR2 reads SNEGSKA (reference sequence). The CDR3 extends over 16 amino acids. The CDR3 DNA reads TGCAGTGCTAGCGCGACAGGGGAATCTGGGGCCAACGTCCTGACTTTC. As protein: CSASATGESGANVLTF.

This clonotype was seen repeatedly, ten times or more. V gene TRBV20-1 combines with J gene TRBJ2-1; 9 nucleotides line up with TRBD1. The germline CDR1 and CDR2 sequences are DFQATT and SNEGSKA (reference sequence). The CDR3 spans 17 residues. V lost 6 bases, J lost 6 bases, and 18 bases stayed unmatched. DNA for the CDR3: TGCAGTGCAAATAGGAACCCGACAGGGGGGGGTGTCAATGAGCAGTTCTTC. It translates to CSANRNPTGGGVNEQFF.

This clonotype turned up a few times. V gene TRBV7-2 combines with J gene TRBJ1-1; D gene ambiguous. The CDR3 is 15 residues long. V dropped 3 bases and J dropped 10 bases, with 21 bases sitting between them. Germline assignment: CDR1 SGHTA and CDR2 FQGNSA. In DNA, the CDR3 is TGTGCCAGCAGCTTGGGATCGGTTGGCAAACTGAGAGCTTTCTTT. Its protein product is CASSLGSVGKLRAFF.

This clonotype occurred many times. V gene TRBV20-1 combines with J gene TRBJ2-7; TRBD1 matches 9 bases. The CDR3 covers 13 residues. J was trimmed by 4 bases and V by 4 bases; bases with no gene match: 5. The germline CDR1 and CDR2 sequences are DFQATT and SNEGSKA (reference sequence). The CDR3 is CSAIGTGFYEQYF. The CDR3 nucleotides are TGCAGTGCTATAGGGACAGGGTTTTACGAGCAGTACTTC.

This clonotype was observed a handful of times. Here the CDR3 reads CASSSPPDRGNSGRNEQFF. The CDR3 DNA sequence: TGTGCCAGCAGCTCCCCGCCGGACAGGGGGAACTCTGGTCGCAATGAGCAGTTCTTC. V is TRBV7-9 and J is TRBJ2-1; 10 nucleotides match TRBD1. The V segment lost 4 bases and the J segment 6 bases; nucleotides outside the gene matches: 18. This CDR3 spans 19 amino acids. In germline, CDR1 is SEHNR, CDR2 FQNEAQ (reference sequence). The variable domain in full, completed from reference TRBV7-9 and TRBJ2-1, reads DTGVSQNPRHKITKRGQNVTFRCDPISEHNRLYWYRQTLGQGPEFLTYFQNEAQLEKSRLLSDRFSAERPKGSFSTLEIQRTEQGDSAMYLCASSSPPDRGNSGRNEQFFGPGTRLTVL.

The V and J genes are TRBV7-9 and TRBJ1-2; no definite D call. The ends were cut back, 6 bases at V and 0 bases at J, with 11 bases in the middle. Germline-derived CDR1 and CDR2 are SEHNR and FQNEAQ (reference sequence). This CDR3 has 14 residues. For the CDR3, the DNA is TGTGCCAGCAGTTCGGCCAGAACTAACTATGGCTACACCTTC. Residues: CASSSARTNYGYTF.

This clonotype was picked up many times. The chain carries TRBV12-3 or TRBV12-4 and TRBJ2-7; D is uncertain. The CDR3 contains 13 residues. The V end lost 5 bases, the J end lost 3 bases, and 11 bases lay between the germline ends. The DNA for the CDR3 is TGTGCCAGCAGTCAGCGACGAGGCTACGAGCAGTACTTC. It translates to CASSQRRGYEQYF.

This clonotype appeared a few times. The V gene is TRBV27, the J gene TRBJ1-2; a weak D match, TRBD1 (5 bases). This CDR3 spans 12 amino acids. Germline assignment: CDR1 MNHEY and CDR2 SMNVEV (reference sequence). V was pared by 7 bases and J by 8 bases, with 14 bases between. The CDR3 sequence: CASTTRSGGYTF. The CDR3 nucleotides are TGTGCCAGCACCACCCGGTCAGGGGGCTACACCTTC.

This clonotype was recorded at least ten times. The CDR3: CASSFRGLDQPQHF. DNA of the CDR3: TGTGCCAGCAGCTTTCGAGGGTTGGATCAGCCCCAGCATTTT. The rearrangement links TRBV5-6 to TRBJ1-5; D gene ambiguous. CDR3 length: 14 amino acids. The germline gives CDR1 SGHDT, CDR2 YYEEEE. Deletions cut 2 bases from V and 5 bases from J, with 11 bases between.

The table lists this clonotype with a few counts. A much larger clone differs by one base, so this may be a read error. DNA for the CDR3: TGCGCCAGCAGCTTGGACGCGAACACTGAAGCTTTCTTT. This translates into CASSLDANTEAFF. The chain has TRBV5-1 and TRBJ1-1; D is unclear. The CDR3 is 13 residues long. Germline CDR1 SGHRS, CDR2 YFSETQ. V was cut by 0 bases and J by 1 base, with 4 bases left in between.

In its sample, this clonotype was seen a few times. This chain's CDR3 is CASSSTGDATNEKLFF. CDR3 sequence (DNA): TGTGCCAGCAGCTCTACAGGGGACGCAACTAATGAAAAACTGTTTTTT. The gene calls are TRBV5-6 and TRBJ1-4, with 7 nucleotides matching TRBD1. CDR1 and CDR2 (germline): SGHDT, YYEEEE. Unmatched junction bases numbered 5, after V lost 3 bases and J lost 0 bases. The CDR3 totals 16 residues.

The chain couples TRBV12-3 or TRBV12-4 to TRBJ2-2, with D possibly TRBD1 on 6 matching bases. The CDR3 has 15 residues. Trimming pared 5 bases from V and 6 bases from J, leaving 16 bases between. DNA for the CDR3: TGTGCCAGCAGTCCCTGGACAGAAGGGGCCGGGGAGCTGTTTTTT. Its translation: CASSPWTEGAGELFF.